The 13 T cell receptor beta chains below were found in one sample sequenced in a study of tumor-infiltrating lymphocytes in oesophageal squamous cell carcinoma. MiXCR, run by TCRdb on the PCR reads, gives a single entry per CDR3 protein. Here the sample spans over 8,500 distinct CDR3 sequences, roughly half being singletons. The sample comprised esophageal tumor tissue. The receptors come from a female donor with esophageal squamous cell carcinoma.

This clonotype was seen more than once but under ten times. The final CDR3 position lacks the conserved phenylalanine or tryptophan, pointing to a likely read error. The limits of the CDR3 on the DNA are not certain, so only TCRdb's listed CDR3 is given. This rearrangement joins TRBV11-2 to TRBJ2-6; the table's D call TRBD2 went unverified against the DNA. The length of the CDR3 is 9 amino acids, counting both ends. CDR1 is SGHAT and CDR2 is FQNNGV in the germline V gene. The CDR3 region is CASSLGGSG.

This clonotype was found many times. The rearrangement joins TRBV5-4 to TRBJ2-7; D possibly corresponds to TRBD1 (6 bases). Germline CDR1 reads SGHNT; CDR2 reads YYREEE (reference sequence). V lost 5 bases to trimming and J lost 4 bases, with 13 bases between them. The CDR3 covers 13 residues. CDR3 loop: CASSYDRTYEQYF. CDR3 bases: TGTGCCAGCAGTTACGACAGGACTTACGAGCAGTACTTC.

This clonotype came up once. A single base separates this from a much larger clone, so it may be a read error. The chain combines TRBV7-2 with TRBJ2-4; either TRBD1 or TRBD2 may supply D (6 bases each). Gene TRBJ2-1 matches the end of the DNA better, so the J call may be wrong. CDR3 length equals 14 residues. Germline CDR1 and CDR2: SGHTA and FQGNSA. The CDR3 loop is CASSLVGGFYEQFF. The DNA for the CDR3 is TGTGCCAGCAGCTTAGTGGGGGGCTTTTACGAGCAGTTCTTC.

The rearrangement uses TRBV7-4 and TRBJ2-1, with 12 bases fitting TRBD2. CDR1 is SGHVT and CDR2 is SQSDAQ in the germline V gene. Trimming took 5 bases from V and 2 from J; bases not matched to a gene: 7. The CDR3 runs to 17 residues. The CDR3 sequence is CASSKWTSGTTYNEQFF. The CDR3 coding sequence is TGTGCCAGCAGCAAATGGACTAGCGGGACTACCTACAATGAGCAGTTCTTC.

This clonotype was seen a few times. This chain joins TRBV7-2 and TRBJ2-2, with TRBD1 matching over 8 bases. Germline CDR1 reads SGHTA; CDR2 reads FQGNSA. The CDR3 extends over 14 amino acids. V lost 5 bases and J lost 7; bases outside the gene matches: 6. CDR3 in DNA: TGTGCCAGCAGCCTCGGACAGGGCGGCGGGGAGCTGTTTTTT. This translates into CASSLGQGGGELFF.

This clonotype counts as medium-sized. CDR3 sequence reads: CASSTQGASSHEQYF. The CDR3 DNA follows: TGTGCCAGCAGTACACAGGGGGCGAGTAGCCACGAGCAGTACTTC. This sequence joins TRBV12-3 or TRBV12-4 and TRBJ2-7; 9 bases line up with TRBD1. The trim removed 5 bases at V and 5 bases at J, leaving 10 bases unmatched. CDR3 length equals 15 residues.

This clonotype was observed many times. The chain is built from TRBV4-1 and TRBJ2-1, with D perhaps TRBD1 or TRBD2 (6 bases each). The germline V and J ends were trimmed by 3 bases and 4 bases, with 19 bases remaining between them. The germline gives CDR1 MGHRA, CDR2 YSYEKL. The CDR3 has 17 residues. CDR3 in DNA: TGCGCCAGCAGCCAGGAACAGTGGGGGGCGAATTACAATGAGCAGTTCTTC. This encodes CASSQEQWGANYNEQFF.

By sample share, this clonotype is medium-sized. The CDR3 protein is CASSETSRDSEQYF. The CDR3 region has the DNA TGCGCCAGCAGTGAGACGAGCCGGGACAGCGAGCAGTACTTC. The V gene is TRBV10-2, the J gene TRBJ2-7; 7 nucleotides line up with TRBD1. CDR1 and CDR2 (germline): WSHSY, SAAADI. J lost 6 bases, V lost 2 bases, and 7 bases had no gene match. This CDR3 has 14 amino acids.

The chain recombines TRBV28 with TRBJ2-5; D ambiguous. Matching the DNA end better, TRBJ2-1 makes the J call doubtful. Germline-derived CDR1 and CDR2 are MDHEN and SYDVKM. CDR3 length: 15 residues. The CDR3 sequence is CASSSLLGPQNEQFF. CDR3 DNA sequence: TGTGCCAGCAGTTCCCTGCTCGGCCCACAAAATGAGCAGTTCTTC.

This sequence joins TRBV6-2 or TRBV6-3 and TRBJ2-6, with D hard to call. Trimming pared 5 bases from V and 0 bases from J, leaving 8 bases between. The CDR3 covers 15 residues. Germline CDR1 is MNHEY and CDR2 is SVGEGT. The CDR3 is CASSAESSGANVLTF. The CDR3 DNA follows: TGTGCCAGCAGTGCAGAGAGCTCTGGGGCCAACGTCCTGACTTTC.

The sample holds a few counts of this clonotype. J is TRBJ2-4 and V is TRBV19; a possible D gene is TRBD1 (5 bases). The V end was cut by 1 base, the J end by 1 base, with 5 bases between. CDR3 size: 14 residues. Germline V gene lookup returns CDR1 LNHDA and CDR2 SQIVND (reference sequence). The CDR3 coding sequence is TGTGCCAGTAGTATAGGACAGGCCAAAAACATTCAGTACTTC. Encoded protein: CASSIGQAKNIQYF.

The genes are TRBV11-3 and TRBJ2-7, with 16 bases fitting TRBD2. The V segment lost 5 bases and the J segment 7 bases; nucleotides outside the gene matches: 8. The CDR3 runs 16 residues. Germline CDR1 is SGHNT and CDR2 is YENEEA. The CDR3 DNA follows: TGTGCCAGCAGCCTGGGACTAGCGGGAGGGTACAATGAGCAGTACTTC. This translates into CASSLGLAGGYNEQYF.

A single count supports this clonotype. One end of the junction varies from germline; a read error may be responsible. The chain carries TRBV5-3 and TRBJ1-1; D gene ambiguous. TRBV5-3 is placed among ORFs of uncertain function. The CDR3 length is 14 residues. The CDR3 DNA follows: TGTGCCAGCAGCTTACAGCTAATGAACACTGAAGCTTTCTTT. Translation gives CASSLQLMNTEAFF.